This T cell receptor (beta chain) was captured in a study of T cells in Graves' hyperthyroidism and ophthalmopathy. The CDR3 is 16 amino acids. Trimming took 2 bases from V and 6 from J, leaving 17 bases between them. CDR1 and CDR2 from the germline V gene are KGHDR and SFDVKD. What was amplified from RNA transcripts were TCR beta CDR3 regions. During a first-round RT-PCR of the TCR CDR3, the HTBI primer set was used. Via MiXCR, TCRdb re-called the multiplex PCR reads, giving one row per CDR3 protein. The top ten hold 15% to 20% of the sample, which has 400,000 or so distinct CDR3 sequences, approximately 14% seen once. This clonotype was counted many times.

The clonotype comes from a woman aged 55-70 years with Graves' ophthalmopathy. The V call is TRBV24-1, the J call TRBJ2-3; weak D call: TRBD2 (6 bases). The sample was blood. The CDR3 region is CATSDSTTRYSDTQYF. The CDR3 DNA is TGTGCCACCAGTGATTCTACGACTAGATATTCCGATACGCAGTATTTT.